The sequence of this TCR beta chain was determined in a study of metastatic and nonmetastatic thyroid tumors. About the study: Comparison of repertoires was carried out across blood and tumor or nodule tissue from malignant and benign thyroid patients. Whole-study results and caveats: The reported finding was significantly higher TCR beta diversity in malignant thyroid tumors relative to benign nodules, in blood and tumor.

There are 16 residues in the CDR3. V dropped 0 bases and J dropped 3 bases, with 15 bases sitting between them. Per the germline V gene, CDR1 is SGHAT and CDR2 is FQNNGV. Original handling: The authors used CDR3 differences across clinicopathological groups to build a distant-metastasis classifier for papillary thyroid cancer. TCRdb re-clonotyped the PCR reads via MiXCR. The V and J calls come from TCRdb's annotation, not from the publication. The sample has some 6,800 clones; roughly 3.5% are singletons. None of the patients had undergone any treatment ahead of thyroid surgery. In its sample, this clone ranks as medium-sized. Its antigen is not known.

The receptor was derived from a female donor with papillary thyroid cancer or a benign thyroid nodule (not recorded which). Some clones in this sample may be carry-over from other donors' samples. The chain combines TRBV11-2 with TRBJ2-7; D is perhaps TRBD1 (6 bases). Input material: tumor tissue. CDR3 amino acids: CASSLEGGQGYYEQYF. CDR3 coding DNA: TGTGCCAGCAGCTTAGAAGGCGGGCAGGGGTACTACGAGCAGTACTTC.